A single sample gave rise to the 26 T cell receptor beta chains below, sequenced in a study of molecular identifiers for immune sequencing clone quantification. TCRdb itself ran the PCR reads through MiXCR, one entry per CDR3 protein. The repertoire includes some 590,000 distinct CDR3 sequences, about 25% of them detected once, and about 0.84% sits in the top ten. The sample comprised naive CD8+ T cells from blood, with Jurkat cell RNA spiked in. Subset: FACS-sorted CD8+CD4-CCR7+CD45RA+ naive T cells. These receptors were collected from a human donor in good health. Some libraries in this study had Jurkat cell RNA spiked in.

This clonotype was counted ten times or more. The V and J genes are TRBV2 and TRBJ1-5; TRBD1 is a possible D gene (6 bases). Germline V lookup: CDR1 SNHLY, CDR2 FYNNEI. V was shortened by 4 bases and J by 9 bases, with 13 bases between the two germline ends. The CDR3 is 13 residues long. The CDR3 nucleotides read TGTGCCAGCAGTGCAGGGGATGGTTCGCCCCAGCATTTT. This sequence encodes CASSAGDGSPQHF.

Points on this clonotype: The CDR3 does not end in the conserved phenylalanine or tryptophan, so this is likely a read error. The chain joins TRBV7-6 to TRBJ2-3; 9 bases agree with TRBD1. Looked up from germline, CDR1 is SGHVS and CDR2 is FNYEAQ. The CDR3 is 16 amino acids. The J segment lost 2 bases and the V segment lost 4 bases, leaving 7 bases of the junction unmatched. CDR3 coding DNA: TGTGCCAGCAGCTCCCGGACAGGGGAGATCACAGATACGCAGTATCTT. It yields the protein CASSSRTGEITDTQYL.

The V call is TRBV20-1, the J call TRBJ2-7; D is uncertain. The germline gives CDR1 DFQATT, CDR2 SNEGSKA (reference sequence). Trimming removed 2 bases at V and 2 bases at J, with 10 bases between. The CDR3 sequence is 13 residues long. CDR3 nucleotide sequence: TGCAGTGCTAGAATGCTAGATGCCTACGAGCAGTACTTC. Translating it yields CSARMLDAYEQYF.

This clonotype was seen repeatedly, ten times or more. The genes are TRBV7-9 and TRBJ1-1; tentatively, D is TRBD1 (6 bases). V gave up 5 bases and J gave up 2 bases, with 21 bases separating them. The CDR3 contains 17 residues. Germline-derived CDR1 and CDR2 are SEHNR and FQNEAQ (reference sequence). Here the CDR3 reads CASSPEGVTGANTEAFF. The CDR3 nucleotides are TGTGCCAGCAGCCCGGAGGGGGTGACGGGAGCCAACACTGAAGCTTTCTTT.

This clonotype appeared a few times. The chain recombines TRBV5-3 with TRBJ2-7; 7 bases agree with TRBD1. TRBV5-3 is flagged as an ORF with uncertain function. Losses at the gene ends were 8 bases for V and 2 bases for J; bases not matched to a gene: 10. This CDR3 contains 14 residues. The CDR3 is CASSPEDRAYEQYF. Written as DNA, the CDR3 is TGTGCCAGCAGCCCGGAAGACAGGGCCTACGAGCAGTACTTC.

This clonotype was observed at least ten times. The V and J genes are TRBV28 and TRBJ2-7; TRBD1 might be the D (6 bases). The germline V gene encodes CDR1 MDHEN and CDR2 SYDVKM. The CDR3 has 13 amino acids. V was pared by 4 bases and J by 2 bases, with 9 bases between. The CDR3 loop reads CASSSRDTYEQYF. The CDR3 DNA reads TGTGCCAGCAGTTCTCGGGACACCTACGAGCAGTACTTC.

This clonotype was seen at least ten times. J is TRBJ1-5 and V is TRBV19, with D perhaps TRBD1 (6 bases). Germline CDR1 reads LNHDA; CDR2 reads SQIVND (reference sequence). There are 13 residues in the CDR3. Trimming removed 4 bases from V and 7 bases from J, with 11 bases in between. This CDR3 reads CASSTPGQQPQHF. CDR3 sequence (DNA): TGTGCCAGTAGTACCCCGGGACAACAGCCCCAGCATTTT.

About this clonotype itself: Relative to the germline gene, one junction end is altered; a read error may explain this. J is TRBJ1-6 and V is TRBV5-4; TRBD1 aligns across 9 bases. The CDR3 length is 15 residues. Germline V lookup: CDR1 SGHNT, CDR2 YYREEE (reference sequence). The CDR3 DNA reads as TGTACCAGCAGAAATTCCGGGACAGGGTATTCACCCCTCCACTTT. Protein product: CTSRNSGTGYSPLHF.

This clonotype was observed many times. The J gene is TRBJ2-1, the V gene TRBV11-2; possibly TRBD1 or TRBD2 for D (5 bases each). Per germline, CDR1 SGHAT and CDR2 FQNNGV. V was trimmed by 1 base and J by 4 bases, leaving 17 bases between them. This CDR3 has 17 amino acids. This CDR3 reads CASSLVDGGTKYNEQFF. The CDR3 DNA follows: TGTGCCAGCAGCTTAGTTGATGGGGGAACTAAGTACAATGAGCAGTTCTTC.

V usage is TRBV13 and J usage is TRBJ2-5; the D gene is possibly TRBD2 (6 bases). Germline V lookup: CDR1 PRHDT, CDR2 FYEKMQ (reference sequence). Trimming removed 4 bases from V and 5 bases from J, with 20 bases in between. The CDR3 sequence is 16 residues long. CDR3 DNA sequence: TGTGCCAGCAGCTCCTCGCGGGACCCCTACTGGGAGACCCAGTACTTC. Translating it yields CASSSSRDPYWETQYF.

The chain couples TRBV9 to TRBJ2-7; possibly TRBD1 or TRBD2 for D (5 bases each). This CDR3 comprises 17 residues. Germline CDR1 SGDLS, CDR2 YYNGEE. The V gene lost 3 bases and the J gene lost 3 bases, with 22 bases spanning the gap. CDR3 nucleotides: TGTGCCAGCAGCGGGTCGGAAGATGGGGGTGGCTTCTACGAGCAGTACTTC. Protein product: CASSGSEDGGGFYEQYF.

This clonotype was detected ten times or more. The chain couples TRBV27 to TRBJ2-7, with D perhaps TRBD2 (6 bases). The CDR3 covers 12 residues. With 11 bases removed from V and 6 bases from J, the gap between germline ends came to 17 bases. CDR1 is MNHEY and CDR2 is SMNVEV in the germline V gene (reference sequence). In DNA form, the CDR3 reads TGTGCCGCAGGGACGGGAGTGGTCGAGCAGTACTTC. Protein sequence: CAAGTGVVEQYF.

This clonotype has more than one count but fewer than ten. The chain employs TRBV5-6 and TRBJ1-1, with D unclear. Trimming pared 1 base from V and 3 bases from J, leaving 10 bases between. CDR3 length equals 14 residues. Germline CDR1 and CDR2: SGHDT and YYEEEE. CDR3 amino acids: CASSLWQPDTEAFF. In DNA form, the CDR3 reads TGTGCCAGCAGCTTGTGGCAACCCGACACTGAAGCTTTCTTT.

In its sample, this clonotype was seen many times. The V call is TRBV12-3 or TRBV12-4, the J call TRBJ1-5; TRBD1 matches 7 bases. V shed 1 base and J 6 bases; nucleotides not matched to a gene: 6. This CDR3 comprises 15 residues. The CDR3: CASSLGAGGGQPQHF. Here the CDR3 DNA reads TGTGCCAGCAGTTTAGGGGCAGGGGGTGGTCAGCCCCAGCATTTT.

The CDR3 nucleotides read TGTGCCAGCAGCTTAGGACCGTCAACCCATGAGCAGTTCTTC. This codes for CASSLGPSTHEQFF. The rearrangement uses TRBV7-6 and TRBJ2-1, with D uncertain. With 1 base removed from V and 8 bases from J, the gap between germline ends came to 12 bases. There are 14 residues in the CDR3. Germline CDR1 SGHVS, CDR2 FNYEAQ.

Note on this clonotype: Just one base apart from a much larger clone, this may be a read error. The chain is built from TRBV7-9 and TRBJ2-3; 7 bases fit TRBD1. This CDR3 has 14 residues. Germline CDR1 SEHNR, CDR2 FQNEAQ (reference sequence). CDR3: CTSRHRGSTDTQYF. The DNA of the CDR3 is TGTACCAGCAGGCACAGGGGAAGCACAGATACGCAGTATTTT. Full variable domain (remainder filled in from reference TRBV7-9 and TRBJ2-3): DTGVSQNPRHKITKRGQNVTFRCDPISEHNRLYWYRQTLGQGPEFLTYFQNEAQLEKSRLLSDRFSAERPKGSFSTLEIQRTEQGDSAMYLCTSRHRGSTDTQYFGPGTRLTVL.

Of note for this clonotype: The junction departs from germline at one end; a sequencing error may be responsible. This rearrangement joins TRBV7-6 to TRBJ1-5; possibly TRBD1 for D (5 bases). Per the germline V gene, CDR1 is SGHVS and CDR2 is FNYEAQ. CDR3 length: 14 residues. CDR3 residues: CASSPTLGGQTQRF. The CDR3 coding sequence is TGTGCCAGCAGCCCCACCCTTGGGGGTCAGACCCAGCGTTTT.

This clonotype appeared a few times. The CDR3 spells CSAAGWAGNTIYF. CDR3 nucleotide sequence: TGCAGCGCCGCCGGTTGGGCTGGAAACACCATATATTTT. The chain employs TRBV29-1 and TRBJ1-3; D remains ambiguous. The CDR3 spans 13 residues. Trimming pared 7 bases from V and 2 bases from J, leaving 12 bases between. The germline V gene encodes CDR1 SQVTM and CDR2 ANQGSEA.

Points on this clonotype: Likely a read error: the CDR3 ends without its conserved phenylalanine or tryptophan. The V gene is TRBV7-3, the J gene TRBJ2-2; D gene unclear. Germline loops: CDR1 SGHTA, CDR2 FQGTGA. V was pared by 5 bases and J by 8 bases, with 6 bases between. The CDR3 has 11 amino acids. CDR3 residues: CASSPGGELFL. The CDR3 DNA reads TGTGCCAGCAGCCCCGGTGGGGAGCTGTTTCTT.

At least ten counts were recorded for this clonotype. The rearrangement uses TRBV9 and TRBJ2-6; 8 bases agree with TRBD1. This CDR3 spans 19 amino acids. V dropped 4 bases and J dropped 0; count of bases not matched to a gene: 12. Germline CDR1 and CDR2: SGDLS and YYNGEE. The DNA for the CDR3 is TGTGCCAGCAGCCGTAATCCGGGACAGGCAACCTCTGGGGCCAACGTCCTGACTTTC. Its translation is CASSRNPGQATSGANVLTF.

There are a few counts of this clonotype. This sequence joins TRBV5-1 and TRBJ2-1; 9 nucleotides match TRBD2. The CDR3 is 15 amino acids. Trimming took 4 bases from V and 5 from J; bases not matched to a gene: 7. Per the germline V gene, CDR1 is SGHRS and CDR2 is YFSETQ. CDR3 coding DNA: TGCGCCAGCAGCGAGCGGGGGGTATCCAACAATGAGCAGTTCTTC. This translates into CASSERGVSNNEQFF.

In this sample, this clonotype turned up many times. The V gene is TRBV27, the J gene TRBJ2-7; TRBD2 aligns across 11 bases. The J segment lost 7 bases and the V segment lost 3 bases, leaving 5 bases of the junction unmatched. CDR1 is MNHEY and CDR2 is SMNVEV in the germline V gene (reference sequence). The CDR3 extends over 14 amino acids. The CDR3 sequence is CASSFSSGGREQYF. CDR3 nucleotides: TGTGCCAGCAGTTTTTCTAGCGGGGGGCGTGAGCAGTACTTC.

The chain has TRBV4-3 and TRBJ1-1, with unresolved D. This CDR3 is built from 17 residues. V lost 1 base and J lost 4, with 19 bases in between. Germline lookup yields CDR1 LGHNA and CDR2 YSLEER. CDR3 in amino acids: CASSQGEGIQGFTEAFF. Here the CDR3 DNA reads TGCGCCAGCAGCCAAGGTGAGGGTATCCAAGGATTCACTGAAGCTTTCTTT.

This clonotype was observed a handful of times. This chain joins TRBV14 and TRBJ2-1; D gene unclear. The germline V and J ends were trimmed by 4 bases and 8 bases, with 9 bases remaining between them. Per germline, CDR1 SGHDN and CDR2 FVKESK. The CDR3 spans 12 residues. The CDR3 nucleotides are TGTGCCAGCAGCCGGGGTAACGATGAGCAGTTCTTC. Protein sequence: CASSRGNDEQFF.

This clonotype occurred once. One base away lies a much larger clone, so this may be a sequencing read error. The chain uses TRBV20-1 and TRBJ2-7; D call uncertain. This CDR3 has 12 residues. Germline CDR1 is DFQATT and CDR2 is SNEGSKA (reference sequence). V was cut by 4 bases and J by 2 bases, with 9 bases left in between. The DNA of the CDR3 is TGCAGTGCTATCACGTACGCCTACGAGCAGTACTTC. This encodes CSAITYAYEQYF.

The chain links TRBV12-3 or TRBV12-4 to TRBJ1-1, with D unresolved. Trimming shortened V by 6 bases and J by 6 bases, and 11 bases separated the two germline ends. This CDR3 has 12 amino acids. In DNA, the CDR3 is TGTGCCAGCAGCCCCACTAACTCTGAAGCTTTCTTT. Translating it yields CASSPTNSEAFF.